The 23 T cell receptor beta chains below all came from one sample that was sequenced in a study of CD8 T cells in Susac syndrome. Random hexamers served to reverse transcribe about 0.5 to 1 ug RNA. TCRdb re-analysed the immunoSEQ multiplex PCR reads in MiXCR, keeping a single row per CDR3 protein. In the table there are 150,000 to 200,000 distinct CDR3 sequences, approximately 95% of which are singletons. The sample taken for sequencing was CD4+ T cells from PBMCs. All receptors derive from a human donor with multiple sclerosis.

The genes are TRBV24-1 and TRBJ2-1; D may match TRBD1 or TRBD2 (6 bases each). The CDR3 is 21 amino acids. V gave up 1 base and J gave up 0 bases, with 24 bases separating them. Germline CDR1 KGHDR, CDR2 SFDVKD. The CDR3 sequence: CATSDFPPKRRGSVSYNEQFF. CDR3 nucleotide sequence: TGTGCCACCAGTGATTTTCCCCCTAAGAGGAGGGGGTCCGTCTCCTACAATGAGCAGTTCTTC.

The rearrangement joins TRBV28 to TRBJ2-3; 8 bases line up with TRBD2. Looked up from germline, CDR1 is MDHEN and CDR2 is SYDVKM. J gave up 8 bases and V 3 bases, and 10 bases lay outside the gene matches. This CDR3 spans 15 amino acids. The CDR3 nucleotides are TGTGCCAGCAGTTTGTCACTAGCGGTAGGGGCTACGCAGTATTTT. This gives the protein CASSLSLAVGATQYF.

The CDR3 reads CATSREGVGTEAFF. The CDR3 DNA reads as TGTGCCACCAGCAGAGAAGGGGTAGGGACTGAAGCTTTCTTT. This chain links TRBV15 with TRBJ1-1; D may be TRBD1 (5 bases). Between the trimmed V and J ends, which lost 0 bases and 5 bases, there was a span of 10 bases. Per the germline V gene, CDR1 is LNHNV and CDR2 is YYDKDF (reference sequence). This CDR3 spans 14 amino acids.

DNA for the CDR3: TGTGCCAGCAGCTTAGGTGGCGGGGGCATTCAGTACTTC. Its protein is CASSLGGGGIQYF. V usage is TRBV11-3 and J usage is TRBJ2-4; TRBD2 matches at 7 bases. This CDR3 is 13 amino acids long. Looked up from germline, CDR1 is SGHNT and CDR2 is YENEEA. The trim removed 1 base at V and 9 bases at J, leaving 3 bases unmatched.

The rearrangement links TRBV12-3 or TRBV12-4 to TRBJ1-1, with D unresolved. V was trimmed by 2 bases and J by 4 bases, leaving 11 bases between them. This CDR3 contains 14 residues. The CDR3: CASSLTGLATEAFF. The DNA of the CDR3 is TGTGCCAGCAGTTTAACGGGGTTGGCCACTGAAGCTTTCTTT.

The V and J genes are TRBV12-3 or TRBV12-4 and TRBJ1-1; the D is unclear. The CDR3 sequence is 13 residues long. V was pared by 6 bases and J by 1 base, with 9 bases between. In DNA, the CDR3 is TGTGCCAGCAGAAAGAGAGAGAACACTGAAGCTTTCTTT. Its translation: CASRKRENTEAFF.

The CDR3 sequence is CSVTGTNYGYTF. DNA of the CDR3: TGCAGCGTCACCGGGACAAACTATGGCTACACCTTC. The chain uses TRBV29-1 and TRBJ1-2; maybe TRBD1 (6 bases). V was pared by 6 bases and J by 2 bases, with 10 bases between. The CDR3 consists of 12 residues. Germline-derived CDR1 and CDR2 are SQVTM and ANQGSEA.

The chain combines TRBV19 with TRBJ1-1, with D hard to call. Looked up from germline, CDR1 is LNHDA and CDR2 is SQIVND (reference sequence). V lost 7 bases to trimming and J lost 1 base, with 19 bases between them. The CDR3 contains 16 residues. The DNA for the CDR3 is TGTGCCAGTATCCATTCCCCCGGGCGACAGAACACTGAAGCTTTCTTT. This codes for CASIHSPGRQNTEAFF.

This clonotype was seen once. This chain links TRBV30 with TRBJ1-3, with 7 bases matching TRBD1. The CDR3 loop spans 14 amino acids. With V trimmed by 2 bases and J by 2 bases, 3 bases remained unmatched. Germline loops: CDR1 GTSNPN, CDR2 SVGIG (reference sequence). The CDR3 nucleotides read TGTGCCTGGAGTCCCAGGGGGACTGGAAACACCATATATTTT. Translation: CAWSPRGTGNTIYF.

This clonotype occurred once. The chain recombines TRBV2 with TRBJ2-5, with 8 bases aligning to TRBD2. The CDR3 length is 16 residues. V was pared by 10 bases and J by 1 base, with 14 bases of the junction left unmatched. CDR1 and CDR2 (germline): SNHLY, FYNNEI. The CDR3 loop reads CATRTGFTSGQETQYF. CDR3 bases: TGTGCCACCCGAACAGGGTTTACTAGCGGCCAAGAGACCCAGTACTTC.

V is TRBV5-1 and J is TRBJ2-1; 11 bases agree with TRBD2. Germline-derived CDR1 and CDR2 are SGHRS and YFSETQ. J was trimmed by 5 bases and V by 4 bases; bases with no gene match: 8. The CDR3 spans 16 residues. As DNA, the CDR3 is TGCGCCAGCAGCGTTTCACTAGCGGGAGTCGACAATGAGCAGTTCTTC. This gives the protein CASSVSLAGVDNEQFF.

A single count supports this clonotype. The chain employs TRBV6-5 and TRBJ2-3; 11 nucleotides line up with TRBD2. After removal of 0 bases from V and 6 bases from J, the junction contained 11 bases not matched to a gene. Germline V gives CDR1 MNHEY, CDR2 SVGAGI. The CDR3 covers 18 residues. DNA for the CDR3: TGTGCCAGCAGTTACTCGAGGACTAGCGGGTCCCGAGGGGATACGCAGTATTTT. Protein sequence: CASSYSRTSGSRGDTQYF.

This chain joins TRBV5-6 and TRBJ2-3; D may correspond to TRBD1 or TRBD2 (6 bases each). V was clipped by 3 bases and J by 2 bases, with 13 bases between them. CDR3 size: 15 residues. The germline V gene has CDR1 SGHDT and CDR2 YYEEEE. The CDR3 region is CASSWGAGVTDTQYF. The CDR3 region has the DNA TGTGCCAGCAGCTGGGGGGCAGGGGTCACAGATACGCAGTATTTT. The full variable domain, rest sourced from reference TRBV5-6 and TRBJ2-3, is DAGVTQSPTHLIKTRGQQVTLRCSPKSGHDTVSWYQQALGQGPQFIFQYYEEEERQRGNFPDRFSGHQFPNYSSELNVNALLLGDSALYLCASSWGAGVTDTQYFGPGTRLTVL.

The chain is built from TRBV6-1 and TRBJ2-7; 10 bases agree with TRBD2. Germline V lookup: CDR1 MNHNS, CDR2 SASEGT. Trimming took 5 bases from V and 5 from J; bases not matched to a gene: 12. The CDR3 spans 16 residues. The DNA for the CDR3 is TGTGCCAGCAGTCTTGAACTAGCGGGGCATGCAGACGAGCAGTACTTC. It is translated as CASSLELAGHADEQYF.

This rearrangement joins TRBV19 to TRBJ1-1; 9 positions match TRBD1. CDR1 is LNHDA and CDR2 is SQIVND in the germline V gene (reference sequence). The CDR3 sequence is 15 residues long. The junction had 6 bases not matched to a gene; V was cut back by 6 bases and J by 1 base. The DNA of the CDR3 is TGTGCCAGTAGGAAACAGGGGGCGTCGAACACTGAAGCTTTCTTT. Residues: CASRKQGASNTEAFF.

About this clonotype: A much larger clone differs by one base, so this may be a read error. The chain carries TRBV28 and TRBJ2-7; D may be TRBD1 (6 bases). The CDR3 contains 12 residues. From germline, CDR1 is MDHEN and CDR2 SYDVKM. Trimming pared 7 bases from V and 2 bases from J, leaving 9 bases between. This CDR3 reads CASTPGAYEQYF. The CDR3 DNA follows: TGTGCCAGCACCCCAGGGGCCTACGAGCAGTACTTC.

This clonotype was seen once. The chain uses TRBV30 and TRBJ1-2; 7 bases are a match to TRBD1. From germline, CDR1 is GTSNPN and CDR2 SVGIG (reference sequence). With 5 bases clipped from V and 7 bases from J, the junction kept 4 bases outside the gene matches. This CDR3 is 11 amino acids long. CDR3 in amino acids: CAWGTGAGYTF. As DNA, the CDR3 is TGTGCCTGGGGAACAGGGGCTGGCTACACCTTC.

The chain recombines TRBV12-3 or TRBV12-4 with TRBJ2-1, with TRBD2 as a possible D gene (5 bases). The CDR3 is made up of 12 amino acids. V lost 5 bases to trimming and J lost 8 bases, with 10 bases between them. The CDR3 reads CASSRVEDEQFF. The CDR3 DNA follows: TGTGCCAGCAGTCGGGTGGAGGATGAGCAGTTCTTC.

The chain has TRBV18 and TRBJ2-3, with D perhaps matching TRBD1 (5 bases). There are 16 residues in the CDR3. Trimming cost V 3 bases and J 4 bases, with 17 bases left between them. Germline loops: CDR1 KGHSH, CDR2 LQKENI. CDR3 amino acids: CASSPVTESNSDTQYF. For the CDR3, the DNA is TGTGCCAGCTCACCCGTGACAGAAAGCAACTCAGATACGCAGTATTTT.

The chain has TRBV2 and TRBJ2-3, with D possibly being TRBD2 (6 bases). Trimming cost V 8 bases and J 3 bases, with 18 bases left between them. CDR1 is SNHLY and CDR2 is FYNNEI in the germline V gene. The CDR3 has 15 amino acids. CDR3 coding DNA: TGTGCCAGCGAGAGCGGGCGATCAGAGACAGATACGCAGTATTTT. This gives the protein CASESGRSETDTQYF.

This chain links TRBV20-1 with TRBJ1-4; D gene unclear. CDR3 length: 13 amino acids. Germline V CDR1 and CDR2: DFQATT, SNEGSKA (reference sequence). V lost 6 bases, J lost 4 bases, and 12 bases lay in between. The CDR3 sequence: CSALPDFNEKLFF. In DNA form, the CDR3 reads TGCAGTGCCCTGCCCGACTTTAATGAAAAACTGTTTTTT.

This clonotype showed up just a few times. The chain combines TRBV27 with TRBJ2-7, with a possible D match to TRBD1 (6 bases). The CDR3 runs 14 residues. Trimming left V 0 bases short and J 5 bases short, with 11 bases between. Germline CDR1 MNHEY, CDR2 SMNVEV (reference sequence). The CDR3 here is CASSLSTGRNEQYF. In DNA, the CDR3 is TGTGCCAGCAGTTTATCAACAGGGAGAAACGAGCAGTACTTC.

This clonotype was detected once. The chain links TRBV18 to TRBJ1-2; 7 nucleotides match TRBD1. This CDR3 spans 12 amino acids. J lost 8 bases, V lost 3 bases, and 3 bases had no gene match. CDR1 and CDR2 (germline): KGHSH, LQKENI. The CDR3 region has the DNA TGTGCCAGCTCACCTGGGACAGAGGGCTACACCTTC. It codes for CASSPGTEGYTF. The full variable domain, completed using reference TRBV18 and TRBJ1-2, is NAGVMQNPRHLVRRRGQEARLRCSPMKGHSHVYWYRQLPEEGLKFMVYLQKENIIDESGMPKERFSAEFPKEGPSILRIQQVVRGDSAAYFCASSPGTEGYTFGSGTRLTVV.